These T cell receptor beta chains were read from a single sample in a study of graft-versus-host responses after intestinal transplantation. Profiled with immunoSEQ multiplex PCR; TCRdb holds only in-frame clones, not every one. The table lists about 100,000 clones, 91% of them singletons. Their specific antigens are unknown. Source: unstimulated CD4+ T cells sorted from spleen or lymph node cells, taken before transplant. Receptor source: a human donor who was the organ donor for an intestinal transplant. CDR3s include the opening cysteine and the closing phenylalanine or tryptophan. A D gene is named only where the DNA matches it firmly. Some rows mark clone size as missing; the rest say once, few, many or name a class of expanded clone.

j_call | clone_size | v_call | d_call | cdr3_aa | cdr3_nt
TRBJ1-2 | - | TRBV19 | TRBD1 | CASSILQGAGGYTF | TGTGCCAGTAGTATATTACAGGGGGCAGGTGGCTACACCTTC
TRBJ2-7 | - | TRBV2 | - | CASTRGIYEQYF | TGTGCCAGCACCCGGGGGATCTACGAGCAGTACTTC
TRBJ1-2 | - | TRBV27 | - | CASSSPGANYGYTF | TGTGCCAGCAGCTCCCCAGGGGCGAACTATGGCTACACCTTC
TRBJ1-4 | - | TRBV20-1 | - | CSASPKPKLFF | TGCAGTGCTAGTCCCAAGCCTAAACTGTTTTTT
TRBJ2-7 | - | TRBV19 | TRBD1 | CASSHGGTGTYEQYF | TGTGCCAGTAGCCATGGGGGGACAGGTACCTACGAGCAGTACTTC
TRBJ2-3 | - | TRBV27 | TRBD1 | CATAGQGTDTQYF | TGTGCCACCGCGGGACAGGGCACAGATACGCAGTATTTT
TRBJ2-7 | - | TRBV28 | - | CASSLTGKSHEQYF | TGTGCCAGCAGTTTAACAGGGAAGTCGCACGAGCAGTACTTC
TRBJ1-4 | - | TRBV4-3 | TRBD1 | CASSNGQGANEKLFF | TGCGCCAGCAGCAACGGACAGGGGGCTAATGAAAAACTGTTTTTT
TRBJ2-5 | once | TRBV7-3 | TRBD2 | CASSFGISRGKETQYF | TGTGCCAGCAGCTTCGGAATATCGCGGGGGAAAGAGACCCAGTACTTC
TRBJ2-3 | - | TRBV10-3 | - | CAISDSSRGGPGDTQYF | TGTGCCATCAGTGACTCGTCGAGGGGGGGGCCGGGGGATACGCAGTATTTT
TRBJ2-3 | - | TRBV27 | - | CASRGRRTNTDTQYF | TGTGCCAGCAGGGGGAGGAGAACGAACACAGATACGCAGTATTTT
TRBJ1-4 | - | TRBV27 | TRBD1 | CASSSRTGTNEKLFF | TGTGCCAGCAGTAGCCGGACAGGGACCAATGAAAAACTGTTTTTT
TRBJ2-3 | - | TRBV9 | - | CASSVVDGGRTDTQYF | TGTGCCAGCAGCGTAGTTGACGGGGGGCGCACAGATACGCAGTATTTT
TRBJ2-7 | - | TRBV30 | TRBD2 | CAWNGGSGGGEQYF | TGTGCCTGGAATGGTGGTAGCGGGGGAGGTGAGCAGTACTTC
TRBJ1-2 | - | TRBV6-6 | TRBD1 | CASSYSGTGNYGYTF | TGTGCCAGCAGTTACTCGGGGACAGGGAACTATGGCTACACCTTC
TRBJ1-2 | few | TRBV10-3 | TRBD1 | CAISAKGASYGYTF | TGTGCCATCAGTGCAAAGGGGGCTTCCTATGGCTACACCTTC
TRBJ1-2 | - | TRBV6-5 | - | CASRGRVARYGYTF | TGTGCCAGCAGGGGCAGGGTGGCGCGTTATGGCTACACCTTC
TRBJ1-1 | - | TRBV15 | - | CATSSGGTEAFF | TGTGCCACCAGCAGTGGGGGGACTGAAGCTTTCTTT
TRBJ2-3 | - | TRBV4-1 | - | CASSQRGQATTQYF | TGCGCCAGCAGCCAAAGGGGCCAGGCTACTACGCAGTATTTT
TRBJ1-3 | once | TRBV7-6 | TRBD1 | CASSLVQGALGGNTIYF | TGTGCCAGCAGCTTAGTCCAGGGGGCGTTGGGTGGAAACACCATATATTTT
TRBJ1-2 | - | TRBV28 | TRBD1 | CASSSPGQGVYGYTF | TGTGCCAGCAGTTCACCCGGACAGGGGGTCTATGGCTACACCTTC
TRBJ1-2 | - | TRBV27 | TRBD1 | CASKDSGQGARGYGYTF | TGTGCCAGCAAAGATTCCGGACAGGGGGCGCGGGGCTATGGCTACACCTTC
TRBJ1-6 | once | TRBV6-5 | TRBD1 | CASRPDRGENSPLHF | TGTGCCAGCAGACCGGACAGGGGGGAAAATTCACCCCTCCACTTT
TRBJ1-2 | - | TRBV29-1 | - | CSVDKDREDLF | TGCAGCGTTGATAAAGACCGGGAGGACCTTTTC
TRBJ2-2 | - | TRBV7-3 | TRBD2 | CASSLSRTSGRHGELFF | TGTGCCAGCAGCTTATCCCGGACTAGCGGGCGTCACGGGGAGCTGTTTTTT
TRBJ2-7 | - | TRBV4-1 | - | CASSQGVLGSVYEQYF | TGCGCCAGCAGCCAAGGGGTTCTGGGGAGCGTCTACGAGCAGTACTTC
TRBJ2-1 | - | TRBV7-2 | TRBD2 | CASSLARQRGSYNEQFF | TGTGCCAGCAGCTTAGCCCGTCAGCGGGGGTCCTACAATGAGCAGTTCTTC
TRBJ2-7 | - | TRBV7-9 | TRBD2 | CASSPSGGRFYEQYF | TGTGCCAGCAGCCCTAGCGGGGGTCGTTTCTACGAGCAGTACTTC
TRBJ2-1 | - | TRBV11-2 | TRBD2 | CASSVSGGPGNEQFF | TGTGCCAGCAGCGTTAGCGGGGGCCCGGGGAATGAGCAGTTCTTC
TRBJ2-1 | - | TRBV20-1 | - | CSAAYNEQFF | TGCAGTGCCGCCTACAATGAGCAGTTCTTC
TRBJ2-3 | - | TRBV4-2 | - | CASSQLNGDTQYF | TGTGCCAGCAGCCAACTCAACGGAGATACGCAGTATTTT
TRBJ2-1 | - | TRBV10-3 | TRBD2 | CAIRTGTSGVPNEQFF | TGTGCCATCAGGACCGGGACTAGCGGGGTACCCAATGAGCAGTTCTTC
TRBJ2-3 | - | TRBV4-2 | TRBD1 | CASSQDGSRGPTDTQYF | TGTGCCAGCAGCCAAGATGGCAGCAGGGGGCCCACAGATACGCAGTATTTT
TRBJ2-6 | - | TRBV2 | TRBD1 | CARGTGPSGANVLTF | TGTGCCAGAGGGACAGGCCCCTCTGGGGCCAACGTCCTGACTTTC
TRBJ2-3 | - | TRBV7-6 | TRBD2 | CASSLLAGGVRDTQYF | TGTGCCAGCAGCTTATTAGCGGGGGGGGTACGGGATACGCAGTATTTT
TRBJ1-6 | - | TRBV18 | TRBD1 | CASSPGTGNSPLHF | TGTGCCAGCTCACCAGGGACAGGGAATTCACCCCTCCACTTT
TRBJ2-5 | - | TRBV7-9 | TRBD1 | CASSLGTGGSQETQYF | TGTGCCAGCAGCTTAGGGACAGGGGGTTCGCAAGAGACCCAGTACTTC
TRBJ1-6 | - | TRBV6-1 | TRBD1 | CASSGGTGWVRTYNSPLHF | TGTGCCAGCAGTGGGGGGACAGGGTGGGTAAGGACCTATAATTCACCCCTCCACTTT
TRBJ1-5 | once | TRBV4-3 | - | CASSQTPNQPQHF | TGCGCCAGCAGCCAAACTCCGAACCAGCCCCAGCATTTT
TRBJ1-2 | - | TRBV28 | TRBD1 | CASRPAGQYQGGYTF | TGTGCCAGCAGGCCCGCGGGACAGTACCAAGGGGGCTACACCTTC
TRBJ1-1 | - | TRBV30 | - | CAWSSRAGGTEAFF | TGTGCCTGGAGTAGTAGGGCCGGAGGCACTGAAGCTTTCTTT
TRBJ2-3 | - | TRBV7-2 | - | CASSLGVSTDTQYF | TGTGCCAGCAGCTTAGGAGTTAGCACAGATACGCAGTATTTT
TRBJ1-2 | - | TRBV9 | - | CASSPQGSNYGYTF | TGTGCCAGCAGCCCCCAGGGGTCTAACTATGGCTACACCTTC
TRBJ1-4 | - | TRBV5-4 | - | CASSLASGGEKLFF | TGTGCCAGCAGCTTGGCTAGCGGGGGTGAAAAACTGTTTTTT